This record covers a single T cell receptor beta chain. What it recognizes is unknown. The data stem from a study of blood T cells in healthy people across ages. For the study at large: When template switching was applied, about one barcoded beta molecule was captured per two T cells.

Trimming removed 3 bases from V and 4 bases from J, with 16 bases in between. CDR1 MDHEN and CDR2 SYDVKM come from the germline V gene. CDR3 size: 16 residues. The study's findings and limits: Donor CMV infection status was unknown, possibly confounding age-related changes in expanded clonotypes.

It was with a sample-barcoded 5' primer and a J-beta primer mix that a second PCR of roughly 7 to 12 cycles was run. TCRdb analysed the 5' RACE reads with MiXCR anew, one entry per CDR3 protein. The table has about 580,000 distinct CDR3 sequences, roughly 48% seen once. Material for sequencing was blood. The clonotype was recovered from an elderly man in good health. V and J are TRBV28 and TRBJ2-1, with D tentatively TRBD2 (6 bases). CDR3 in amino acids: CASSFGGRLGYNEQFF. CDR3 nucleotides: TGTGCCAGCAGTTTTGGAGGGAGACTAGGGTACAATGAGCAGTTCTTC. The whole variable domain, filled in from reference TRBV28 and TRBJ2-1, reads DVKVTQSSRYLVKRTGEKVFLECVQDMDHENMFWYRQDPGLGLRLIYFSYDVKMKEKGDIPEGYSVSREKKERFSLILESASTNQTSMYLCASSFGGRLGYNEQFFGPGTRLTVL.